The present T cell receptor (beta chain) was sequenced within a study of radiotherapy plus CTLA-4 blockade in lung cancer. General study findings and limits: After treatment with radiotherapy plus ipilimumab, TCR clones that came from the tumor expanded in blood.

Produced via immunoSEQ multiplex PCR; TCRdb's table is partial and in-frame only. This sample has tens of thousands of clones; around 85% occur once, and the top ten carry roughly 15%. As for this clone: Its cognate antigen is unknown.

Focal radiation and CTLA-4 blockade (ipilimumab) were tested in chemo-refractory metastatic non-small-cell lung cancer patients. The sample consisted of peripheral blood, taken from a patient treated with radiotherapy plus ipilimumab. This TCR was recovered from a human donor with non-small cell lung cancer who had a complete response to radiotherapy plus ipilimumab.

In DNA form, the CDR3 reads TGTGCCAGCAGCCCCATCGGGACAGGGAGGCGAGAGGGCTACACCTTC. It is translated as CASSPIGTGRREGYTF. The chain carries TRBV7-8 and TRBJ1-2, with 9 positions matching TRBD1. Trimming cost V 5 bases and J 8 bases; bases outside gene matches: 15. The CDR3 contains 16 residues. Germline values: CDR1 SGHVS, CDR2 FQNEAQ.